This T cell receptor beta chain was captured in a study of blood T cells in healthy people across ages. It was with a sample-barcoded 5' primer and a J-beta primer mix that a second PCR of roughly 7 to 12 cycles was run. Every cDNA molecule carried a tag from a template-switch adaptor bearing 12 random nucleotides. TCRdb re-called the 5' RACE reads through MiXCR, storing one row per CDR3 protein. The sample has around 1,500,000 distinct CDR3 sequences, over 25% seen once. The CDR3 loop spans 15 amino acids. This clonotype appeared a few times. The junction does not match germline at one end; this may be a read error.

This chain links TRBV12-3 or TRBV12-4 with TRBJ1-6; possible D gene TRBD1, 6 bases. The receptor's source is a woman aged 25 to 45 in good health. The sample was blood. The CDR3 here is CAGSLQGNNNSPLHF. CDR3 DNA sequence: TGTGCCGGCAGTTTACAGGGAAACAATAATTCACCCCTCCACTTT.